The rows below give T cell receptor beta chains drawn from one sample of a study of T cell changes during pregnancy in multiple sclerosis. Sequencing used immunoSEQ multiplex PCR; TCRdb keeps in-frame clones, though not all of them. The table has 55,000 to 85,000 clones, around 90% seen once; the top ten hold approximately 1.1%. The sequenced sample was peripheral blood, obtained in the third trimester of pregnancy. These receptor sequences come from a female donor with multiple sclerosis, enrolled in a pregnancy study. The CDR3 runs from the conserved cysteine through the conserved F or W. The D gene is left open where the match is weak. Size is omitted from some rows. Given values are once, few, many or a class for expanded clones.

clone_size j_call d_call v_call cdr3_aa cdr3_nt
NA TRBJ2-1 TRBD1 TRBV7-2 CASSSNDRGLGNEQFF TGTGCCAGCAGCTCCAACGACAGGGGGCTGGGCAATGAGCAGTTCTTC
NA TRBJ2-5 NA TRBV7-9 CASSLALGQETQYF TGTGCCAGCAGCTTAGCCCTCGGGCAAGAGACCCAGTACTTC
NA TRBJ1-2 TRBD1 TRBV7-2 CASSHRDRGYGYTF TGTGCCAGCAGCCACCGGGACAGGGGATATGGCTACACCTTC
once TRBJ2-3 TRBD1 TRBV5-1 CASSEGQASGIDTQYF TGCGCCAGCAGCGAAGGACAGGCCTCAGGGATAGATACGCAGTATTTT
NA TRBJ1-2 NA TRBV19 CASKVENYGYTF TGTGCCAGTAAAGTGGAGAACTATGGCTACACCTTC
once TRBJ2-7 NA TRBV6-5 CASSKGRVGYEQYF TGTGCCAGCAGTAAAGGGCGGGTCGGCTACGAGCAGTACTTC
NA TRBJ2-1 TRBD1 TRBV5-1 CASSPGTGGFNEQFF TGCGCCAGCAGCCCCGGGACAGGGGGCTTCAATGAGCAGTTCTTC
NA TRBJ2-1 NA TRBV27 CASSLTGTTQFF TGTGCCAGCAGTTTAACAGGCACCACTCAGTTCTTC
NA TRBJ1-1 TRBD1 TRBV5-6 CASSLLQGFDTEAFF TGTGCCAGCAGCCTCCTACAGGGGTTCGACACTGAAGCTTTCTTT
NA TRBJ2-7 TRBD2 TRBV28 CASSFDGGGEQYF TGTGCCAGCAGTTTCGATGGGGGGGGCGAGCAGTACTTC
NA TRBJ1-5 NA TRBV19 CASSISGKNQPQHF TGTGCCAGTAGTATCTCCGGGAAAAATCAGCCCCAGCATTTT
NA TRBJ2-7 NA TRBV11-2 CASSSWMGQLVEQYF TGTGCCAGCAGCTCGTGGATGGGACAATTAGTGGAACAGTACTTC
NA TRBJ2-1 NA TRBV7-8 CASSFETAYNEQFF TGTGCCAGCAGCTTCGAGACTGCTTACAATGAGCAGTTCTTC
NA TRBJ1-1 TRBD1 TRBV10-3 CAATASGQKNTEAFF TGTGCCGCAACCGCTTCGGGACAGAAGAACACTGAAGCTTTCTTT
NA TRBJ1-2 TRBD1 TRBV6-5 CASRDRQGRGYTF TGTGCCAGCAGGGACCGACAGGGGAGAGGCTACACCTTC
NA TRBJ2-3 TRBD2 TRBV27 CASSPSRTSGSRWGDTQYF TGTGCCAGCAGCCCCTCTCGGACTAGCGGGAGTCGCTGGGGAGATACGCAGTATTTT
NA TRBJ2-3 NA TRBV27 CASSLRPGRTDTQYF TGTGCCAGCAGTTTAAGGCCAGGGCGCACAGATACGCAGTATTTT
NA TRBJ1-4 NA TRBV7-8 CASSLEGVEEKLFF TGTGCCAGCAGCTTAGAGGGGGTCGAGGAAAAACTGTTTTTT
NA TRBJ2-1 TRBD2 TRBV4-3 CASSQEGLAGGPHEQFF TGCGCCAGCAGCCAGGAAGGACTAGCGGGAGGGCCTCATGAGCAGTTCTTC
NA TRBJ2-2 NA TRBV7-9 CAGASWAGETGELFF TGTGCCGGCGCGTCTTGGGCAGGGGAAACCGGGGAGCTGTTTTTT
NA TRBJ1-1 NA TRBV25-1 CASKRSQGNTEAFF TGTGCCAGCAAAAGGTCGCAGGGCAACACTGAAGCTTTCTTT
NA TRBJ1-2 NA TRBV4-1 CASSHIGGVDYGYTF TGCGCCAGCAGCCATATAGGGGGGGTTGACTATGGCTACACCTTC
NA TRBJ2-3 TRBD2 TRBV10-1 CASSEAAGGGDTQYF TGCGCCAGCAGTGAGGCGGCGGGAGGTGGTGATACGCAGTATTTT
NA TRBJ2-5 NA TRBV6-1 CASSEQGIETQYF TGTGCCAGCAGTGAACAGGGGATAGAGACCCAGTACTTC
once TRBJ1-5 TRBD1 TRBV7-2 CASSPQTGGYQPQHF TGTGCCAGCAGCCCCCAGACAGGGGGCTATCAGCCCCAGCATTTT
NA TRBJ2-2 TRBD2 TRBV5-1 CASSLIAGMNTGELFF TGCGCCAGCAGCTTGATAGCGGGGATGAACACCGGGGAGCTGTTTTTT
NA TRBJ1-1 TRBD1 TRBV28 CASSRRQGVNTEAFF TGTGCCAGCAGCCGACGACAGGGGGTGAACACTGAAGCTTTCTTT
NA TRBJ2-7 TRBD1 TRBV7-9 CASSLAGTGAYEQYF TGTGCCAGCAGCTTAGCGGGGACAGGGGCCTACGAGCAGTACTTC
NA TRBJ2-3 TRBD1 TRBV5-4 CASSLSGGGDTQYF TGTGCCAGCAGCTTGTCAGGGGGTGGAGATACGCAGTATTTT
once TRBJ2-1 NA TRBV2 CASSQRDEQFF TGTGCCAGCAGCCAGCGGGATGAGCAGTTCTTC
NA TRBJ2-7 TRBD2 TRBV7-8 CASSTGLAGVYEQYF TGTGCCAGCAGCACTGGACTAGCGGGAGTATACGAGCAGTACTTC
once TRBJ1-2 TRBD1 TRBV7-2 CASSFGTVKKGYTF TGTGCCAGCAGCTTTGGGACAGTGAAGAAGGGCTACACCTTC
NA TRBJ2-7 TRBD2 TRBV5-1 CASSSSSGRRDYEQYF TGCGCCAGCAGCTCTTCTAGCGGGAGGAGGGACTACGAGCAGTACTTC
few TRBJ1-1 TRBD1 TRBV9 CASSAQDRGTEAFF TGTGCCAGCAGCGCACAGGACAGGGGGACTGAAGCTTTCTTT
NA TRBJ1-1 TRBD1 TRBV19 CASGQGSITEAFF TGTGCCAGCGGACAGGGAAGTATCACTGAAGCTTTCTTT
NA TRBJ2-7 NA TRBV10-3 CAISPRDNPYEQYF TGTGCCATCAGCCCCCGGGACAATCCCTACGAGCAGTACTTC
NA TRBJ1-2 TRBD1 TRBV2 CASRPNRGEDYGYTF TGTGCCAGCAGGCCTAACAGGGGTGAGGACTATGGCTACACCTTC
once TRBJ2-5 NA TRBV5-1 CASRLQETQYF TGCGCCAGCAGACTACAAGAGACCCAGTACTTC
NA TRBJ2-3 TRBD2 TRBV5-6 CASSQPWGGRITDTQYF TGTGCCAGCAGCCAACCCTGGGGAGGGCGGATCACAGATACGCAGTATTTT
NA TRBJ2-7 TRBD1 TRBV7-9 CASRTTGGDEQYF TGTGCCAGCAGAACGACAGGGGGCGACGAGCAGTACTTC
NA TRBJ2-1 TRBD1 TRBV6-5 CASQSGQGGNEQFF TGTGCCAGCCAGTCGGGACAGGGTGGGAATGAGCAGTTCTTC
NA TRBJ2-3 TRBD1 TRBV19 CASRDRSTDTQYF TGTGCCAGTAGGGACAGGAGCACAGATACGCAGTATTTT
NA TRBJ2-2 TRBD2 TRBV11-2 CASSWTSVNTGELFF TGTGCCAGCAGCTGGACTAGCGTAAACACCGGGGAGCTGTTTTTT
once TRBJ2-3 NA TRBV30 CAWRRTASSTDTQYF TGTGCCTGGAGACGGACAGCTTCTAGCACAGATACGCAGTATTTT
NA TRBJ2-5 NA TRBV25-1 CASGRGGETQYF TGTGCCAGCGGCAGGGGCGGAGAGACCCAGTACTTC
NA TRBJ2-5 TRBD2 TRBV6-1 CASSETGRSGRFQETQYF TGTGCCAGCAGTGAGACAGGGCGGAGCGGGAGGTTCCAAGAGACCCAGTACTTC
NA TRBJ1-1 NA TRBV28 CASSLWSGGGRGWTEAFF TGTGCCAGCAGTTTGTGGAGCGGGGGGGGGCGAGGTTGGACTGAAGCTTTCTTT
NA TRBJ2-2 NA TRBV2 CASRLASTGELFF TGTGCCAGCAGGCTGGCAAGCACCGGGGAGCTGTTTTTT
NA TRBJ1-4 NA TRBV5-6 CASSLDSPNEKLFF TGTGCCAGCAGCTTGGACAGCCCTAATGAAAAACTGTTTTTT
NA TRBJ2-7 NA TRBV10-3 CAISESGVVDEQYF TGTGCCATCAGTGAGTCAGGGGTGGTCGACGAGCAGTACTTC
NA TRBJ2-7 NA TRBV9 CASSVGAGTYEQYF TGTGCCAGCAGCGTGGGGGCAGGGACCTACGAGCAGTACTTC
NA TRBJ2-7 TRBD2 TRBV7-8 CASSAGLAGTIYEQYF TGTGCCAGCAGCGCGGGACTAGCGGGAACTATCTACGAGCAGTACTTC
NA TRBJ2-2 NA TRBV10-3 CAITQGGPANTGELFF TGTGCCATCACTCAGGGGGGCCCCGCGAACACCGGGGAGCTGTTTTTT
NA TRBJ2-5 NA TRBV10-2 CASTRRYQETQYF TGCGCCAGCACACGGCGGTATCAAGAGACCCAGTACTTC
NA TRBJ2-2 NA TRBV5-1 CASMGRDSNTGELFF TGCGCCAGCATGGGGAGAGACTCGAACACCGGGGAGCTGTTTTTT
NA TRBJ2-5 NA TRBV5-4 CASSLEPLQETQYF TGTGCCAGCAGCTTGGAGCCGCTACAAGAGACCCAGTACTTC
few TRBJ2-1 NA TRBV9 CASSVDGSQYNEQFF TGTGCCAGCAGCGTAGACGGTTCACAGTACAATGAGCAGTTCTTC